This entry features one TCR beta chain sequence. Its specificity is unknown. MiXCR, applied by TCRdb to the reads, yields one record per CDR3 protein. This sample yields approximately 310,000 distinct CDR3 sequences, of which roughly 25% are seen a single time; 10% to 15% belongs to the top ten. These data originate in a study of T cell repertoires in cytomegalovirus infection. Background on the study: Recently identified HLA-C-restricted CMV epitopes and well-studied HLA-B-restricted CMV epitopes were used by the study. Public TCR beta signature analysis indicated the presence of both CMV infection and matching HLA type. Overall study results and limits: Ex vivo responses were dominated by HLA-C-restricted CMV-specific TCR beta clonotypes. Carriers of CMV and the relevant HLA type were discriminated by public TCR beta frequency.

The sequence was obtained from a human donor in good health (CMV status not recorded). Some clones in this sample may be carry-over from other donors' samples. This material consisted of cultured PBMCs, taken from culture after CMV antigen stimulation.

The CDR3 DNA is TGTGCCAGTCGCGGGATCGAAGGGTTATCGAGCAATCAGCCCCAGCATTTT. Encoded protein: CASRGIEGLSSNQPQHF. The V and J genes are TRBV19 and TRBJ1-5; D is ambiguous. With 8 bases removed from V and 1 base from J, the gap between germline ends came to 21 bases. The CDR3 contains 17 residues. Germline V gene lookup returns CDR1 LNHDA and CDR2 SQIVND (reference sequence).